The 2 T cell receptor beta chains listed next were all sequenced from one sample in a study of PD-L1 blockade in urothelial cancer. Time point specified: peripheral blood 6 weeks after treatment start. Measured with immunoSEQ multiplex PCR; TCRdb has only the in-frame clones, and not every one. The repertoire has more than 45,000 clones, about 90% of them found once; the top ten carry about 9.4%. The sample in question was PBMCs, obtained around atezolizumab (anti-PD-L1) treatment. Receptors originate from a man aged 55 to 70 with urothelial cancer.

The J gene is TRBJ1-6, the V gene TRBV18, with D unresolved. Between the trimmed V and J ends, which lost 3 bases and 3 bases, there was a span of 12 bases. CDR1 is KGHSH and CDR2 is LQKENI in the germline V gene. CDR3 length equals 16 residues. The CDR3 region has the DNA TGTGCCAGCTCACCCCAGCGCTTAGGCTATAATTCACCCCTCCACTTT. As protein: CASSPQRLGYNSPLHF.

This chain uses TRBV4-2 with TRBJ2-2, with 7 bases matching TRBD1. The CDR3 has 15 amino acids. Germline CDR1 LGHNA, CDR2 YNFKEQ. V lost 2 bases to trimming and J lost 3 bases; unmatched junction nucleotides: 3. CDR3 nucleotide sequence: TGTGCCAGCAGCCAACGGGACAGATACACCGGGGAGCTGTTTTTT. It translates to CASSQRDRYTGELFF.